The 22 T cell receptor beta chains below come from one sample, sequenced in a study of beta chain features in type 1 diabetes. Every isolated RNA sample was fully reverse transcribed, so sequencing captured expressed TCRB transcripts. The protocol was immunoSEQ multiplex PCR, while the TCRdb copy is restricted to in-frame clones and leaves out a portion. This table holds about 700,000 clones, about an eighth found once. General observations from the study: Type 1 diabetes patients had moderately but significantly shorter TCRB CDR3s in all four CD4+ subsets.

No antigen is known for these receptors. Sequencing was carried out using naive CD4+ T cells from blood. All receptors derive from a man between 18 and 35 years old with type 1 diabetes.

The V gene is TRBV5-1, the J gene TRBJ2-3, with D perhaps matching TRBD1 (5 bases). This CDR3 has 15 residues. V shed 4 bases and J shed 1 base, with 13 bases lying between them. Germline loops: CDR1 SGHRS, CDR2 YFSETQ. The CDR3 DNA sequence: TGCGCCAGCAGCCTGGGGCCCCTTGGCACAGATACGCAGTATTTT. It encodes CASSLGPLGTDTQYF.

The sample holds a few counts of this clone. The chain uses TRBV5-1 and TRBJ2-1; 7 bases map to TRBD1. Germline CDR1 and CDR2: SGHRS and YFSETQ. The CDR3 covers 16 residues. The V and J ends lost 0 bases and 4 bases, in that order; junction bases with no gene match: 7. The CDR3 DNA is TGCGCCAGCAGCTTGGGGGGGACAGCCCAGTACAATGAGCAGTTCTTC. Translated, it gives CASSLGGTAQYNEQFF.

The chain recombines TRBV7-2 with TRBJ2-1; D is uncertain. Per germline, CDR1 SGHTA and CDR2 FQGNSA. Trimming took 5 bases from V and 6 from J, leaving 5 bases between them. The CDR3 length is 11 residues. This CDR3 is CASSPFNEQFF. CDR3 sequence (DNA): TGTGCCAGCAGCCCCTTCAATGAGCAGTTCTTC.

This clone was seen a few times. The chain employs TRBV19 and TRBJ2-1, with 12 bases that match TRBD2. Germline V gene sequence: CDR1 LNHDA, CDR2 SQIVND (reference sequence). The junction had 1 base not matched to a gene; V was cut back by 4 bases and J by 0 bases. This CDR3 contains 16 residues. CDR3 residues: CASSRLAGDSYNEQFF. CDR3 bases: TGTGCCAGTAGTAGACTAGCGGGGGACTCCTACAATGAGCAGTTCTTC.

This clone was recorded a few times. The chain recombines TRBV6-6 with TRBJ2-5; D is possibly TRBD1 or TRBD2 (5 bases each). V shed 2 bases and J shed 5 bases, with 18 bases lying between them. The germline CDR1 and CDR2 sequences are MNHNY and SVGAGI (reference sequence). The CDR3 runs 16 residues. The DNA of the CDR3 is TGTGCCAGCAGTTACCGGACCGGGACGAGCGAGGAGACCCAGTACTTC. This gives the protein CASSYRTGTSEETQYF.

This clone was found a few times. This chain links TRBV6-5 with TRBJ1-6, with D maybe TRBD1 (6 bases). The CDR3 runs to 15 residues. The germline V gene has CDR1 MNHEY and CDR2 SVGAGI. The ends were cut back, 3 bases at V and 10 bases at J, with 16 bases in the middle. CDR3 protein: CASSYSDTGGSPLHF. The DNA of the CDR3 is TGTGCCAGCAGTTATTCCGACACGGGGGGCTCACCCCTCCACTTT.

The rearrangement uses TRBV25-1 and TRBJ1-2; possible D gene TRBD1, 6 bases. In germline, CDR1 is MGHDK, CDR2 SYGVNS. This CDR3 spans 18 amino acids. The V end was cut by 1 base, the J end by 4 bases, with 22 bases between. As DNA, the CDR3 is TGTGCCAGCAGTGAATCGGGAACAGGGCCCTGGGGGGGCTATGGCTACACCTTC. This gives the protein CASSESGTGPWGGYGYTF.

This CDR3 is CASISGGRDTQYF. In nucleotides, the CDR3 is TGTGCCAGTATTAGCGGGGGCCGGGATACGCAGTATTTT. This chain joins TRBV19 and TRBJ2-3; 9 positions match TRBD2. This CDR3 region has 13 residues. Germline V gene data show CDR1 as LNHDA and CDR2 as SQIVND (reference sequence). V shed 7 bases and J 6 bases; nucleotides not matched to a gene: 5.

The DNA of the CDR3 is TGCGCCAGCAGCTCGGCCCAGGTTTCCGACGCCCTCCACTTT. Protein sequence: CASSSAQVSDALHF. The rearrangement joins TRBV5-1 to TRBJ1-6; D unresolved. Trimming pared 3 bases from V and 14 bases from J, leaving 18 bases between. Germline V gives CDR1 SGHRS, CDR2 YFSETQ. This CDR3 has 14 amino acids.

This clone showed up just a few times. The chain employs TRBV9 and TRBJ2-5; unclear D gene. Germline assignment: CDR1 SGDLS and CDR2 YYNGEE. The ends were cut back, 1 base at V and 2 bases at J, with 6 bases in the middle. The CDR3 spans 13 residues. The CDR3 sequence: CASSVTAQETQYF. CDR3 DNA: TGTGCCAGCAGCGTAACAGCACAAGAGACCCAGTACTTC.

This clone was recorded a few times. V and J are TRBV11-1 and TRBJ2-7; TRBD1 aligns across 9 bases. J gave up 2 bases and V 4 bases, and 3 bases lay outside the gene matches. CDR1 and CDR2 (germline): SGHAT, FQDESV (reference sequence). The CDR3 consists of 14 residues. CDR3: CASSSGQGPYEQYF. The CDR3 nucleotides read TGTGCCAGCAGCTCGGGACAGGGTCCCTACGAGCAGTACTTC. Looking up the rest from reference TRBV11-1 and TRBJ2-7 gives the full variable domain: EAEVAQSPRYKITEKSQAVAFWCDPISGHATLYWYRQILGQGPELLVQFQDESVVDDSQLPKDRFSAERLKGVDSTLKIQPAELGDSAMYLCASSSGQGPYEQYFGPGTRLTVT.

The table lists this clone with a few counts. The chain has TRBV10-3 and TRBJ2-7; D perhaps matches TRBD2 (5 bases). CDR1 is ENHRY and CDR2 is SYGVKD in the germline V gene. V gave up 6 bases and J gave up 2 bases, with 11 bases separating them. This CDR3 is 13 amino acids long. CDR3 DNA sequence: TGTGCCATCAGCCGAGGGCAGGCCTACGAGCAGTACTTC. Protein: CAISRGQAYEQYF.

This clone appeared a few times. The gene calls are TRBV7-9 and TRBJ1-2, with no clear D. The CDR3 has 14 residues. With 7 bases removed from V and 3 bases from J, the gap between germline ends came to 15 bases. Germline V lookup: CDR1 SEHNR, CDR2 FQNEAQ (reference sequence). CDR3 residues: CASNALIMDYGYTF. DNA of the CDR3: TGTGCCAGCAACGCGCTTATTATGGACTATGGCTACACCTTC. The entire variable domain, with the rest obtained from reference TRBV7-9 and TRBJ1-2, is as follows: DTGVSQNPRHKITKRGQNVTFRCDPISEHNRLYWYRQTLGQGPEFLTYFQNEAQLEKSRLLSDRFSAERPKGSFSTLEIQRTEQGDSAMYLCASNALIMDYGYTFGSGTRLTVV.

This clone turned up a few times. The chain recombines TRBV7-8 with TRBJ2-6; 8 nucleotides match TRBD1. Unmatched junction bases numbered 3, after V lost 5 bases and J lost 0 bases. This CDR3 is 16 amino acids long. Germline V gene lookup returns CDR1 SGHVS and CDR2 FQNEAQ. The CDR3, as DNA: TGTGCCAGCAGCCCGACAGGGGCCTCTGGGGCCAACGTCCTGACTTTC. This sequence encodes CASSPTGASGANVLTF.

This clone was counted a few times. The J gene is TRBJ2-2, the V gene TRBV5-8; 7 bases are a match to TRBD1. Germline V gives CDR1 SGHTS, CDR2 YDEGEE. V shed 2 bases and J 0 bases; nucleotides not matched to a gene: 1. The CDR3 length is 15 residues. Here the CDR3 reads CASSFQGANTGELFF. The CDR3 DNA follows: TGTGCCAGCAGCTTTCAGGGGGCGAACACCGGGGAGCTGTTTTTT. Full variable domain (rest looked up from reference TRBV5-8 and TRBJ2-2): EAGVTQSPTHLIKTRGQQATLRCSPISGHTSVYWYQQALGLGLQFLLWYDEGEERNRGNFPPRFSGRQFPNYSSELNVNALELEDSALYLCASSFQGANTGELFFGEGSRLTVL.

This clone occurred a few times. The V gene is TRBV15, the J gene TRBJ2-6, with no clear D. Germline assignment: CDR1 LNHNV and CDR2 YYDKDF (reference sequence). Trimming stripped 0 bases from V and 4 bases from J, with 10 bases between. There are 16 residues in the CDR3. Written as DNA, the CDR3 is TGTGCCACCAGCAGAGATGTGGCAGACGGGGCCAACGTCCTGACTTTC. Its protein is CATSRDVADGANVLTF.

The chain links TRBV10-2 to TRBJ2-1; D is unresolved. V was shortened by 7 bases and J by 0 bases, with 16 bases between the two germline ends. This CDR3 is 16 amino acids long. Germline loops: CDR1 WSHSY, CDR2 SAAADI. The CDR3 coding sequence is TGCGCCAGCACCCCCTTCCGAGGTTACTCCTACAATGAGCAGTTCTTC. As protein: CASTPFRGYSYNEQFF.

The chain links TRBV18 to TRBJ1-1; D uncertain. Trimming shortened V by 3 bases and J by 3 bases, and 11 bases separated the two germline ends. The CDR3 runs 14 residues. Germline lookup yields CDR1 KGHSH and CDR2 LQKENI. CDR3 sequence reads: CASSPRGEDTEAFF. The CDR3 DNA reads TGTGCCAGCTCACCCCGTGGGGAGGACACTGAAGCTTTCTTT.

The chain carries TRBV29-1 and TRBJ2-1; 9 bases map to TRBD2. The germline gives CDR1 SQVTM, CDR2 ANQGSEA. There are 15 residues in the CDR3. Unmatched junction bases numbered 6, after V lost 3 bases and J lost 3 bases. The CDR3 sequence is CSVDGRGGFYNEQFF. The CDR3 DNA sequence: TGCAGCGTTGATGGGCGGGGGGGCTTCTACAATGAGCAGTTCTTC.

The chain recombines TRBV6-6 with TRBJ1-2; TRBD1 aligns across 9 bases. V shed 5 bases, J shed 3 bases, and the junction held 4 bases outside the gene matches. The germline gives CDR1 MNHNY, CDR2 SVGAGI (reference sequence). This CDR3 region has 14 residues. Here the CDR3 DNA reads TGTGCCAGCAGTCCTACAGGGGGCCACTATGGCTACACCTTC. This translates into CASSPTGGHYGYTF.

This chain connects TRBV27 to TRBJ1-4; a possible D gene is TRBD1 (5 bases). The CDR3 extends over 14 amino acids. V lost 5 bases, J lost 3 bases, and 10 bases lay in between. Germline-derived CDR1 and CDR2 are MNHEY and SMNVEV (reference sequence). The CDR3 DNA reads as TGTGCCAGCAGTCGGACAACCCCTAATGAAAAACTGTTTTTT. Its protein is CASSRTTPNEKLFF.

This clone occurred a few times. Other DNA sequences in the sample encode the same CDR3. V usage is TRBV30 and J usage is TRBJ1-4; TRBD1 matches 9 bases. Losses at the gene ends were 3 bases for V and 7 bases for J; bases not matched to a gene: 6. The CDR3 sequence is 14 residues long. Germline V gene lookup returns CDR1 GTSNPN and CDR2 SVGIG (reference sequence). CDR3 loop: CAWRIQGAGEKLFF. The CDR3 region has the DNA TGTGCCTGGAGGATACAGGGGGCAGGTGAAAAACTGTTTTTT.